The following is a T cell receptor (beta chain) sequence with its context. This specimen belongs to a study of blood T cell repertoires in COVID-19. Study summary: Whether acute or convalescent, the COVID-19 samples came from the United States, Italy and Spain. The analysed material was cDNA or gDNA that came from T cells, B-cell-depleted T cells, or PBMCs.

Trimming pared 0 bases from V and 2 bases from J, leaving 14 bases between. CDR1 and CDR2 from the germline V gene are LGHNA and YSLEER. CDR3 size: 16 residues. Methods used by the authors: Amplifying reference gene primers gave estimates of nucleated cell counts. Here immunoSEQ multiplex PCR was the method, and the copy in TCRdb shows in-frame clones only, minus some. V, J and clone size are taken as reported in that table, and D and trimming were inferred from the DNA itself. The sample has about 140,000 clones, about four fifths seen once. The chain recombines TRBV4-3 with TRBJ2-7; TRBD2 is a possible D gene (6 bases). This TCR came from a human donor in a cohort sampled during active COVID-19. Sequencing was performed on peripheral blood. The CDR3 loop reads CASSQDLGSSAYEQYF. CDR3 coding DNA: TGCGCCAGCAGCCAAGATTTAGGGTCTAGCGCCTACGAGCAGTACTTC.